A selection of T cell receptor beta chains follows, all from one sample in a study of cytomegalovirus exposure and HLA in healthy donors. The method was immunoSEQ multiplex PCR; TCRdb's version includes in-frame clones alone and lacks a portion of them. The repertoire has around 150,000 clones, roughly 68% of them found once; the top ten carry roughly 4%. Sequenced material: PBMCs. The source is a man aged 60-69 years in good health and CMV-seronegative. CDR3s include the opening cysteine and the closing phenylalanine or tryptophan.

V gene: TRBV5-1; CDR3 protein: CASSFGTGGINEQFF
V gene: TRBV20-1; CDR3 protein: CSARREFEQYF
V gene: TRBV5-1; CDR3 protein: CASSPTTGVTGELFF
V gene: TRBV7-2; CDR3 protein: CASSSEGPTGPSGNTIYF
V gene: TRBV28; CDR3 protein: CASSITGRGANVLTF
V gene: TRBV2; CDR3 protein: CASSVWSRARQPQHF
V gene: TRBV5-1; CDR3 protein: CASSLRGQGDTGELFF
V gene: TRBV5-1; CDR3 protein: CASSLGGHHPNYEQYF
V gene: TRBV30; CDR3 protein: CAWSVLSGGGYNEQFF
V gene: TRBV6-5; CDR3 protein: CASSYDLNGEKLFF
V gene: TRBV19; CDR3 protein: CASSITRVFNEQFF
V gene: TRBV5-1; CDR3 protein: CASNRGDHMEEKAFF
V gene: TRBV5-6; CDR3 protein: CASSLQGASNSPLHF
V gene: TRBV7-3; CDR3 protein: CASSSLAGPSSYNEQFF
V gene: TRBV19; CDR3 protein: CASSTGAKNIQYF
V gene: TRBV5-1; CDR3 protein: CASSFGGYRLYEQYF
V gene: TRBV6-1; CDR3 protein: CASNVDRDEQYF
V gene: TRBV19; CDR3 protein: CASNNRDSNQPQHF